The sequence of this T cell receptor beta chain was determined in a study of cytomegalovirus exposure and HLA in healthy donors. Researchers ran the PCR with 60 Vbeta and 13 Jbeta primers. Sequencing used immunoSEQ multiplex PCR; TCRdb keeps in-frame clones, though not all of them. The sample shows 150,000 to 190,000 clones, about 85% of them seen only once. The CDR3 runs to 17 residues. Sequencing was performed on PBMCs. The genes are TRBV21-1 and TRBJ2-3; no DNA check was done on the table's D call, TRBD1. TRBV21-1 is reported as a pseudogene. The clonotype was recovered from a woman under 30 in good health and CMV-seronegative. CDR3 residues: CASSKMGTGTSTDTQYF. The CDR3 bases are TGTGCCAGCAGCAAGATGGGGACAGGGACAAGCACAGATACGCAGTATTTT.